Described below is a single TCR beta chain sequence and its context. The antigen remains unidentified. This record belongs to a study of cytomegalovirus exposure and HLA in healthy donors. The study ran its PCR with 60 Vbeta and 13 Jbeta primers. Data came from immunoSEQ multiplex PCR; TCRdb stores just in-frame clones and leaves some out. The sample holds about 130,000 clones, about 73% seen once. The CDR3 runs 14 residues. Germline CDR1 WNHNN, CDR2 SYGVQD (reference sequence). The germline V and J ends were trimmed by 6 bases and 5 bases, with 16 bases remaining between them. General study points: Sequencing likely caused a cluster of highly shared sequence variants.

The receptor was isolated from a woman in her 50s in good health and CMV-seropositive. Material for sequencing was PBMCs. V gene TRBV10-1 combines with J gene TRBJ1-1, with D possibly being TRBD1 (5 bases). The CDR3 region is CASRTIGGGTEAFF. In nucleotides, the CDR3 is TGCGCCAGCAGGACTATCGGGGGGGGAACTGAAGCTTTCTTT.